This T cell receptor beta chain was obtained from a study of blood T cell repertoires in COVID-19. Background on the study: PBMCs, B-cell-depleted T cells, or T cells were the source of the cDNA or gDNA that made up the material.

This CDR3 region has 14 residues. CDR1 is MGHRA, CDR2 YSYEKL, per germline. V lost 0 bases, J lost 8 bases, and 11 bases lay in between. In the original analysis: Reference gene primer amplification gave estimated nucleated cell counts. This table comes from immunoSEQ multiplex PCR, and its TCRdb copy is limited to in-frame clones, with some not included. V and J calls plus clone size are reproduced from that table; the DNA served to infer D and trimming. The data hold about 330,000 clones, with approximately 89% observed a single time. Participants came from 24 US areas, aged roughly 18 to 89 years. Participant-reported clinical history was the basis for cohort assignment.

Source material: PBMCs or T cells enriched from blood (not recorded which). The TCR was taken from a woman younger than 45 who had recovered from COVID-19. The rearrangement joins TRBV4-1 to TRBJ2-1; perhaps TRBD2 as D (5 bases). The CDR3 loop reads CASSQETSRDEQFF. CDR3 DNA: TGCGCCAGCAGCCAAGAAACTAGTCGTGATGAGCAGTTCTTC.